Below are 16 T cell receptor beta chains sequenced from a single sample in a study of tumor and adjacent non-tumor tissue in lung cancer. RNA was extracted from bulk tissue without any cell sorting. TCRbeta libraries were built with three rounds of nested PCR, modified from ARM-PCR. TCRdb called the multiplex PCR reads again in MiXCR, with one record for every CDR3 protein. The table shows 81,000 or so distinct CDR3 sequences, with roughly 80% occurring only once. The sample taken for sequencing was lung tumor tissue. These receptor sequences come from a woman aged 45-60 years with non-small cell lung cancer.

With regard to this clonotype: A junction boundary mismatches the germline segment, possibly from a read error. The V call is TRBV6-2 or TRBV6-3, the J call TRBJ2-2; weak D call: TRBD1 (6 bases). Germline CDR1 is MNHEY and CDR2 is SVGEGT. This CDR3 region has 15 residues. The CDR3 sequence: CASTKRGGNAGELLF. The CDR3 DNA sequence: TGTGCCAGCACCAAGAGAGGGGGAAACGCCGGGGAGCTGCTTTTT.

As regards this clonotype: At one of its ends the junction is not consistent with the germline gene, which may arise from a read error. V gene TRBV6-6 combines with J gene TRBJ1-5; the D is unclear. CDR3 length: 13 residues. Per the germline V gene, CDR1 is MNHNY and CDR2 is SVGAGI (reference sequence). CDR3 in amino acids: CATRPTSNQPQYF. CDR3 nucleotides: TGTGCCACCCGTCCTACTAGCAATCAGCCCCAATATTTT.

Comment on this clonotype: Germline and junction disagree at one end, which may indicate a read error. The gene calls are TRBV20-1 and TRBJ2-7, with 7 bases aligning to TRBD1. This CDR3 spans 11 amino acids. Looked up from germline, CDR1 is DFQATT and CDR2 is SNEGSKA (reference sequence). The CDR3 region has the DNA TGTAGTAGACCACAGGGGTACAAGCAGTACTTC. Translating gives CSRPQGYKQYF.

As concerns this clonotype: At one end, the junction sequence differs from germline, possibly due to a read error. The gene calls are TRBV20-1 and TRBJ2-2; 15 bases line up with TRBD2. Germline assignment: CDR1 DFQATT and CDR2 SNEGSKA (reference sequence). CDR3 size: 17 residues. The CDR3 region has the DNA TGCAGTGCACCGGGACTAGCGGGAGGTCGGGATACCGAGGAGCTGTTTTTT. This gives the protein CSAPGLAGGRDTEELFF.

This clonotype ranks as medium-sized. The rearrangement uses TRBV29-1 and TRBJ2-3; D is undetermined. Deletions cut 3 bases from V and 0 bases from J, with 4 bases between. The germline V gene encodes CDR1 SQVTM and CDR2 ANQGSEA. This CDR3 region has 12 residues. CDR3 in amino acids: CSVETSTDTQYF. The CDR3 nucleotides are TGCAGCGTTGAGACTAGCACAGATACGCAGTATTTT.

Concerning this clonotype: Likely a read error: the CDR3 ends without its conserved phenylalanine or tryptophan. The limits of the CDR3 on the DNA are not certain, so only TCRdb's listed CDR3 is given. V and J are TRBV11-2 and TRBJ2-7; the D call TRBD1 from the table was never checked on the DNA. Per germline, CDR1 SGHAT and CDR2 FQNNGV. The CDR3 contains 17 residues when both ends are counted. The CDR3 sequence: CASCLAAGRTGPYERYL.

This clonotype has only one observation. The rearrangement uses TRBV6-5 and TRBJ2-3; D is perhaps TRBD1 (6 bases). V was shortened by 9 bases and J by 5 bases, with 15 bases between the two germline ends. CDR3 size: 13 residues. CDR1 and CDR2 from the germline V gene are MNHEY and SVGAGI. The CDR3 bases are TGTGCCAGGAGGAAGTGGGACATAGATACGCAGTATTTT. Translated, it gives CARRKWDIDTQYF.

As to this clonotype: At one of its ends the junction is not consistent with the germline gene, which may arise from a read error. The chain recombines TRBV29-1 with TRBJ2-5; 8 nucleotides align to TRBD2. The CDR3 consists of 12 residues. Germline CDR1 SQVTM, CDR2 ANQGSEA. As DNA, the CDR3 is TGCAGCCCAGGGACTAGTGGGCAGACCCAATACTTC. This translates into CSPGTSGQTQYF.

A word on this clonotype: One end of the junction is discordant with germline, which a read error may explain. The V gene is TRBV12-3 or TRBV12-4, the J gene TRBJ2-2, with 7 bases that match TRBD2. The CDR3 contains 16 residues. CDR3 coding DNA: TGTGTCAGCAGTTTAAGGGGAGGGGCGGTTATCGGGGAGCCGTTTTTT. Amino acids: CVSSLRGGAVIGEPFF.

Notes on this clonotype: The junction departs from the called germline gene at one end, perhaps through a read error. The rearrangement uses TRBV4-2 and TRBJ1-4; D is possibly TRBD1 (6 bases). This CDR3 is built from 15 residues. Per germline, CDR1 LGHNA and CDR2 YNFKEQ. This chain's CDR3 is CPSSQVQGTGEQLFF. CDR3 sequence (DNA): TGTCCCAGCAGCCAAGTCCAGGGGACCGGGGAACAACTGTTTTTT.

The table lists this clonotype with a count of one. One end of the junction varies from germline; a read error may be responsible. The chain is built from TRBV29-1 and TRBJ1-1, with a weak D call TRBD1 (6 bases). Looked up from germline, CDR1 is SQVTM and CDR2 is ANQGSEA. The CDR3 is 13 amino acids. The CDR3 nucleotides read TGCAGCGTCTCCAATGGGTGGGACACTGAAGCTTCCTTT. As protein: CSVSNGWDTEASF. The full variable domain, in which reference TRBV29-1 and TRBJ1-1 provide the parts outside the CDR3, is SAVISQKPSRDICQRGTSLTIQCQVDSQVTMMFWYRQQPGQSLTLIATANQGSEATYESGFVIDKFPISRPNLTFSTLTVSNMSPEDSSIYLCSVSNGWDTEASFGQGTRLTVV.

Details on this clonotype: Relative to the germline gene, one junction end is altered; a read error may explain this. The rearrangement joins TRBV2 to TRBJ2-1; the D is unclear. The germline CDR1 and CDR2 sequences are SNHLY and FYNNEI. This CDR3 comprises 11 residues. The CDR3 sequence is CASSMGYEQFF. The CDR3 nucleotides read TGTGCCAGCAGTATGGGGTATGAACAGTTCTTC. The variable domain in full, with the rest retrieved from reference TRBV2 and TRBJ2-1, is EPEVTQTPSHQVTQMGQEVILRCVPISNHLYFYWYRQILGQKVEFLVSFYNNEISEKSEIFDDQFSVERPDGSNFTLKIRSTKLEDSAMYFCASSMGYEQFFGPGTRLTVL.

A remark on this clonotype: One end of the junction is discordant with germline, which a read error may explain. V usage is TRBV5-6 and J usage is TRBJ2-2; a possible D gene is TRBD2 (5 bases). Germline values: CDR1 SGHDT, CDR2 YYEEEE. The CDR3 is 14 residues long. The CDR3 DNA reads as TGTGTCAGCAGTTTTGGACGGAACACCGGGGAGCTTTTTTTT. Its protein product is CVSSFGRNTGELFF.

The V gene is TRBV20-1, the J gene TRBJ1-1; 8 nucleotides agree with TRBD1. Germline assignment: CDR1 DFQATT and CDR2 SNEGSKA (reference sequence). The CDR3 sequence is 15 residues long. CDR3 loop: CTARPGGHWGTEAFF. DNA for the CDR3: TGCACTGCAAGGCCAGGGGGCCACTGGGGCACTGAAGCTTTCTTT.

In regard to this clonotype: This may be a read error: a much more frequent sequence differs by one nucleotide. The V gene is TRBV5-1, the J gene TRBJ1-1; D perhaps matches TRBD1 (6 bases). Germline CDR1 is SGHRS and CDR2 is YFSETQ. This CDR3 spans 13 amino acids. CDR3 in DNA: TGCACCAGCAGCTTGGATAACGACAGGGAAGCTTTCTTT. Encoded protein: CTSSLDNDREAFF.

Comments on this clonotype: The final CDR3 position lacks the conserved phenylalanine or tryptophan, pointing to a likely read error. This chain uses TRBV7-3 with TRBJ2-3; 13 nucleotides match TRBD2. The germline V gene has CDR1 SGHTA and CDR2 FQGTGA. The J segment lost 1 base and the V segment lost 4 bases, leaving 5 bases of the junction unmatched. The CDR3 is made up of 17 amino acids. The CDR3 region has the DNA TGTGCCAGCAGCTCCACTAGCGGGAGGGCCGGCACAGATACGCAGTATTTA. Its protein is CASSSTSGRAGTDTQYL.